These 21 T cell receptor beta chains were all obtained from the same sample, sequenced in a study of shared clonotypes between healthy human individuals. TCRdb's copy holds only in-frame clones and misses some; the assay was immunoSEQ multiplex PCR. The sample carries about a million clones, about 80% recorded once. Sequenced material: memory CD4+ T cells sorted from blood. Subset in this sample: CD45RA-negative fraction. All receptors come from a man between 18 and 35 years old in good health.

This clone was observed a single time. This rearrangement joins TRBV10-1 to TRBJ2-7; D is ambiguous. Germline CDR1 is WNHNN and CDR2 is SYGVQD (reference sequence). V was cut by 2 bases and J by 3 bases, with 11 bases left in between. The length of the CDR3 is 14 residues. DNA of the CDR3: TGCGCCAGCAGTGAGCTGGTAGAAAACTACGAGCAGTACTTC. This codes for CASSELVENYEQYF.

This clone appeared a few times. The identical CDR3 is also encoded by other nucleotide sequences in the sample. The chain is built from TRBV6-6 and TRBJ2-5; no firm D call. Germline V gene data show CDR1 as MNHNY and CDR2 as SVGAGI (reference sequence). The CDR3 is 11 amino acids. V gave up 4 bases and J gave up 1 base, with 1 base separating them. This CDR3 is CASSSQETQYF. DNA of the CDR3: TGTGCCAGCAGTTCCCAAGAGACCCAGTACTTC.

The rearrangement links TRBV6-6 to TRBJ2-7; 8 nucleotides agree with TRBD2. With 6 bases clipped from V and 3 bases from J, the junction kept 10 bases outside the gene matches. Germline assignment: CDR1 MNHNY and CDR2 SVGAGI (reference sequence). The CDR3 sequence is 15 residues long. This chain's CDR3 is CASSPYSGNSYEQYF. The CDR3 DNA is TGTGCCAGCAGCCCGTATAGCGGGAATAGCTACGAGCAGTACTTC.

The rearrangement joins TRBV18 to TRBJ2-7; TRBD2 might be the D (5 bases). Germline values: CDR1 KGHSH, CDR2 LQKENI. Trimming removed 6 bases from V and 6 bases from J, with 12 bases in between. The CDR3 is made up of 12 amino acids. CDR3 region: CASSRTGSEQYF. CDR3 sequence (DNA): TGTGCCAGCTCGAGGACGGGGTCCGAGCAGTACTTC.

J is TRBJ1-3 and V is TRBV6-6, with unresolved D. The germline CDR1 and CDR2 sequences are MNHNY and SVGAGI (reference sequence). The CDR3 spans 16 residues. Trimming left V 2 bases short and J 4 bases short, with 15 bases between. For the CDR3, the DNA is TGTGCCAGCAGTTACGTGGCGCCCGGGTTGGGAAACACCATATATTTT. The encoded protein is CASSYVAPGLGNTIYF.

Notes on this clone: Other DNA sequences in this specimen translate into the identical CDR3. The chain has TRBV6-1 and TRBJ1-5, with 7 bases identical to TRBD1. Germline assignment: CDR1 MNHNS and CDR2 SASEGT. This CDR3 is 15 amino acids long. Trimming at V came to 3 bases and at J to 1 base, leaving 3 bases not matched to a gene. The CDR3 sequence is CASSDNRGSNQPQHF. As DNA, the CDR3 is TGTGCCAGCAGTGATAACAGGGGAAGCAATCAGCCCCAGCATTTT.

The J gene is TRBJ2-7, the V gene TRBV6-5; maybe TRBD2 (6 bases). Per germline, CDR1 MNHEY and CDR2 SVGAGI. V lost 6 bases and J lost 4, with 19 bases in between. The CDR3 covers 15 residues. The CDR3 region is CASSPWSSGKYEQYF. The CDR3, as DNA: TGTGCCAGCAGCCCGTGGAGTAGCGGAAAATACGAGCAGTACTTC.

In DNA form, the CDR3 reads TGTGCCACCAGCAGAGCACAGATCTCCTACGAGCAGTACTTC. This sequence encodes CATSRAQISYEQYF. The J gene is TRBJ2-7, the V gene TRBV15; D is ambiguous. This CDR3 spans 14 amino acids. Trimming pared 1 base from V and 0 bases from J, leaving 7 bases between. Germline V gene data show CDR1 as LNHNV and CDR2 as YYDKDF (reference sequence).

This clone was detected only a few times. The V gene is TRBV4-1, the J gene TRBJ1-6; D gene uncertain. V was trimmed by 0 bases and J by 10 bases, leaving 10 bases between them. Germline-derived CDR1 and CDR2 are MGHRA and YSYEKL. The CDR3 extends over 14 amino acids. The CDR3 DNA reads TGCGCCAGCAGCCAAGAGGGGTTTCGCTCACCCCTCCACTTT. Its protein is CASSQEGFRSPLHF.

This clone has a handful of counts. The genes are TRBV18 and TRBJ2-7; weak D call: TRBD1 (6 bases). CDR3 size: 14 residues. V lost 5 bases to trimming and J lost 5 bases, with 16 bases between them. Germline CDR1 KGHSH, CDR2 LQKENI. The CDR3: CASSATGTRDEQYF. For the CDR3, the DNA is TGTGCCAGCTCAGCTACCGGGACAAGGGACGAGCAGTACTTC.

The genes are TRBV2 and TRBJ1-6, with D tentatively TRBD1 (5 bases). Trimming removed 6 bases at V and 6 bases at J, with 18 bases between. This CDR3 region has 16 residues. CDR1 and CDR2 from the germline V gene are SNHLY and FYNNEI. The CDR3 spells CASSVLGGLGNSPLHF. As DNA, the CDR3 is TGTGCCAGCAGCGTCCTCGGGGGGTTAGGTAATTCACCCCTCCACTTT.

The chain joins TRBV5-6 to TRBJ1-3, with 7 nucleotides matching TRBD1. This CDR3 has 16 amino acids. Looked up from germline, CDR1 is SGHDT and CDR2 is YYEEEE. Trimming at V came to 3 bases and at J to 1 base, leaving 7 bases not matched to a gene. The CDR3 region has the DNA TGTGCCAGCAGCTGGGGGACAGTGGGGTCTGGAAACACCATATATTTT. It codes for CASSWGTVGSGNTIYF.

J is TRBJ1-1 and V is TRBV5-1; TRBD1 matches 7 bases. This CDR3 is 14 amino acids long. CDR1 SGHRS and CDR2 YFSETQ come from the germline V gene. Trimming at V came to 4 bases and at J to 5 bases, leaving 8 bases not matched to a gene. The CDR3 sequence is CASSQGGGLTEAFF. The CDR3 DNA is TGCGCCAGCAGCCAGGGGGGCGGACTTACTGAAGCTTTCTTT. Drawing the rest from reference TRBV5-1 and TRBJ1-1, the complete variable domain is KAGVTQTPRYLIKTRGQQVTLSCSPISGHRSVSWYQQTPGQGLQFLFEYFSETQRNKGNFPGRFSGRQFSNSRSEMNVSTLELGDSALYLCASSQGGGLTEAFFGQGTRLTVV.

The CDR3, as DNA: TGTGCCAGCAAGGGGCAGGGGGCATCAGAGACCCAGTACTTC. It translates to CASKGQGASETQYF. This chain connects TRBV6-1 to TRBJ2-5; 8 bases match TRBD1. The CDR3 covers 14 residues. V lost 7 bases and J lost 4; bases outside the gene matches: 8. Looked up from germline, CDR1 is MNHNS and CDR2 is SASEGT.

The V and J genes are TRBV5-5 and TRBJ1-1; a possible D gene is TRBD1 (6 bases). Germline lookup yields CDR1 SGHKS and CDR2 YYEKEE (reference sequence). The CDR3 loop spans 15 amino acids. V was shortened by 5 bases and J by 0 bases, with 14 bases between the two germline ends. CDR3 DNA sequence: TGTGCCAGCAGGAACTGGGGGGGCGTGAACACTGAAGCTTTCTTT. Its protein product is CASRNWGGVNTEAFF.

The rearrangement links TRBV2 to TRBJ2-3, with a tentative D call TRBD2 (6 bases). Per the germline V gene, CDR1 is SNHLY and CDR2 is FYNNEI. Trimming removed 6 bases at V and 2 bases at J, with 15 bases between. The length of the CDR3 is 15 residues. CDR3 DNA: TGTGCCAGCAGACCCGGGACTGCTAACACAGATACGCAGTATTTT. It translates to CASRPGTANTDTQYF.

In the case of this clone: Other nucleotide sequences from this sample produce the same CDR3. The J gene is TRBJ1-2, the V gene TRBV7-2, with TRBD1 identical over 7 bases. Germline assignment: CDR1 SGHTA and CDR2 FQGNSA. The ends lost 1 base at V and 5 bases at J; junction bases unmatched: 7. The CDR3 length is 15 residues. CDR3 in DNA: TGTGCCAGCAGCTTAGATTCAGGGGGGAATTATGGCTACACCTTC. Amino acids: CASSLDSGGNYGYTF.

The chain combines TRBV4-1 with TRBJ2-6; D not certain. This CDR3 region has 15 residues. From germline, CDR1 is MGHRA and CDR2 YSYEKL. V lost 2 bases and J 2 bases, leaving 7 bases between the germline ends. The CDR3 loop reads CASSQQTPGANVLTF. The DNA for the CDR3 is TGCGCCAGCAGCCAACAGACCCCTGGGGCCAACGTCCTGACTTTC.

This clone was counted a few times. This sequence joins TRBV10-3 and TRBJ2-2, with 8 bases matching TRBD1. Germline loops: CDR1 ENHRY, CDR2 SYGVKD. The CDR3 consists of 19 residues. Germline trimming cut 0 bases from V and 2 bases from J; bases unmatched to any gene: 11. The chain's CDR3 is CAISESFGDRGLNTGELFF. CDR3 in DNA: TGTGCCATCAGTGAGTCTTTTGGTGACAGGGGCCTAAACACCGGGGAGCTGTTTTTT.

Note on this clone: This is likely an artifact of a read error, given a far larger clone one base away. Other DNA sequences in the sample encode the same CDR3. The CDR3 reads CAWMGLAGHEQYF. DNA of the CDR3: TGTGCTTGGATGGGACTAGCGGGGCACGAGCAGTACTTC. The chain links TRBV30 to TRBJ2-7; 13 bases align to TRBD2. The CDR3 is 13 amino acids. Germline lookup yields CDR1 GTSNPN and CDR2 SVGIG (reference sequence).

The V and J genes are TRBV30 and TRBJ2-3; 7 bases align to TRBD1. Germline V gene sequence: CDR1 GTSNPN, CDR2 SVGIG (reference sequence). This CDR3 contains 11 residues. V shed 3 bases and J 10 bases; nucleotides not matched to a gene: 4. The CDR3 nucleotides read TGTGCCTGGAGCCCAGGACAGGCGCAGTATTTT. Amino acid sequence: CAWSPGQAQYF.